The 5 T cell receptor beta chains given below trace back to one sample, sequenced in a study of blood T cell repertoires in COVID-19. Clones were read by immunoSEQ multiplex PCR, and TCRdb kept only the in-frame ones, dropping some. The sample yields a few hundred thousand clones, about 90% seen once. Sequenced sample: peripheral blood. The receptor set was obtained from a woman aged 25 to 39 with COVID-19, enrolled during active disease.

CDR3 amino acids: CASSMNGENEQFF. The CDR3 nucleotides read TGTGCCAGTAGTATGAACGGGGAGAATGAGCAGTTCTTC. The genes are TRBV19 and TRBJ2-1; D is perhaps TRBD2 (5 bases). Trimming took off 3 bases at V and 7 bases at J, with 10 bases between the two ends. In germline, CDR1 is LNHDA, CDR2 SQIVND (reference sequence). The CDR3 contains 13 residues.

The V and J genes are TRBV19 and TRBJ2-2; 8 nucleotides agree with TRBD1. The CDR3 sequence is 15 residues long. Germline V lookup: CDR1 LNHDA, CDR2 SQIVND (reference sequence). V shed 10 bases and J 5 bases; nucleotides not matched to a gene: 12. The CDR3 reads CATKRQGRGTGELFF. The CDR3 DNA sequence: TGTGCCACAAAGCGACAGGGGCGTGGGACCGGGGAGCTGTTTTTT.

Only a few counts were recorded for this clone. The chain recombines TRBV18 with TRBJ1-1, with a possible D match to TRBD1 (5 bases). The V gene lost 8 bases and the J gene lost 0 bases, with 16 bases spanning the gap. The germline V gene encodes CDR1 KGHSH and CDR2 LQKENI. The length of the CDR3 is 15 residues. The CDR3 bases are TGTGCCAGCGTCCAGAGACAGCCACTGAACACTGAAGCTTTCTTT. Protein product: CASVQRQPLNTEAFF.

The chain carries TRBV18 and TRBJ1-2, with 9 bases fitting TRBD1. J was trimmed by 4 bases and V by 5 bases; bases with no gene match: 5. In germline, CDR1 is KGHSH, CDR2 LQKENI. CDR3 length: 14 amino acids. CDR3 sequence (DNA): TGTGCCAGCTCAGAGGACAGGGGTCTCTATGGCTACACCTTC. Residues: CASSEDRGLYGYTF.

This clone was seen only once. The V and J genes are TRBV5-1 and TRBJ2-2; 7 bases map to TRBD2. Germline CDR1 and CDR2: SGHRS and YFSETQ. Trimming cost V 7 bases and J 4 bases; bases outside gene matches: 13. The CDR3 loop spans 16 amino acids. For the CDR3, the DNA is TGCGCCAGCTCGGGGGGACCTAGCCGGACCACCGGGGAGCTGTTTTTT. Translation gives CASSGGPSRTTGELFF. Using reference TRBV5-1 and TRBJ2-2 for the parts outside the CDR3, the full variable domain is KAGVTQTPRYLIKTRGQQVTLSCSPISGHRSVSWYQQTPGQGLQFLFEYFSETQRNKGNFPGRFSGRQFSNSRSEMNVSTLELGDSALYLCASSGGPSRTTGELFFGEGSRLTVL.